This TCR beta chain is drawn from a study of somatic mutations in cytotoxic T cells in rheumatoid arthritis. Here immunoSEQ multiplex PCR was the method, and the copy in TCRdb shows in-frame clones only, minus some. In the table there are roughly 9,000 clones, about 71% of which are singletons. The germline CDR1 and CDR2 sequences are SGHNT and YYREEE (reference sequence). Trimming removed 6 bases from V and 8 bases from J; junction bases left unmatched: 16. The CDR3 consists of 17 residues. In its sample, this clone was seen once. As healthy controls, the study included blood donors who had a median age of about 51 years (range about 20-80) and were approximately 59% female.

This rearrangement joins TRBV5-4 to TRBJ2-1; 11 bases fit TRBD2. What was sequenced was CD8+ T cells sorted from blood. The origin of this receptor is a woman aged 45-65 years in good health. CDR3 sequence (DNA): TGTGCCAGCAACACGCTTAGCGGGGGGGTAGGTATCGATGAGCAGTTCTTC. This encodes CASNTLSGGVGIDEQFF.